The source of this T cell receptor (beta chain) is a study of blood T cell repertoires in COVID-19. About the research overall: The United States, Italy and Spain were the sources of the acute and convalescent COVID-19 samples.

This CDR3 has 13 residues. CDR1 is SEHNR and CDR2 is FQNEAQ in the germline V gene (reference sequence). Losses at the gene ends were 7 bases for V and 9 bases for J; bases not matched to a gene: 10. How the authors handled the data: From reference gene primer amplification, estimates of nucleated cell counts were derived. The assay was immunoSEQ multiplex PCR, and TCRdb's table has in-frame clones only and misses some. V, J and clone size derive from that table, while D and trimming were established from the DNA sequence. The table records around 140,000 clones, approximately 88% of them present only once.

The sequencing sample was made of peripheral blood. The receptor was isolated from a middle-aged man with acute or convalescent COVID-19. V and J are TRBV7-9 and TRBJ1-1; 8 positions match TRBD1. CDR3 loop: CASKNPGTGKAFF. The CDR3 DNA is TGTGCCAGCAAAAACCCTGGGACAGGAAAAGCTTTCTTT. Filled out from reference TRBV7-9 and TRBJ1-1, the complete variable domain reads DTGVSQNPRHKITKRGQNVTFRCDPISEHNRLYWYRQTLGQGPEFLTYFQNEAQLEKSRLLSDRFSAERPKGSFSTLEIQRTEQGDSAMYLCASKNPGTGKAFFGQGTRLTVV.